A selection of T cell receptor beta chains follows, all from one sample in a study of T cell responses to AZD1222 COVID-19 vaccine. Generated by immunoSEQ multiplex PCR, the TCRdb table keeps only in-frame clones and is missing some. The profile covers 150,000 to 180,000 clones, with roughly nine tenths appearing a single time and around 3.1% taken by the ten largest. The sample was peripheral blood, taken on day 0 of AZD1222 vaccination. These receptors all come from an adult in good health. The CDR3 runs from the conserved cysteine through the conserved F or W.

V,J,CDR3
TRBV4-3,TRBJ1-1,CASSPGFRNTEAFF
TRBV6-5,TRBJ2-7,CASSNSQGLIDEQYF
TRBV30,TRBJ1-2,CAWTIGQGSNYGYTF
TRBV27,TRBJ2-7,CASSQRLTGVHEQYF
TRBV3-1/TRBV3-2,TRBJ1-2,CASSQGTGGGSDGYTF
TRBV7-8,TRBJ1-4,CASRIGVSTNEKLFF
TRBV4-3,TRBJ1-6,CASSQESNSPLHF
TRBV7-8,TRBJ1-2,CASSSDRSGYTF
TRBV9,TRBJ2-2,CASSGTGGSPGELFF
TRBV7-8,TRBJ2-7,CASSPQKQGIEQYF
TRBV10-3,TRBJ1-5,CAISNLESNQPQHF
TRBV28,TRBJ1-6,CASSPPPAGQGAPLHF
TRBV7-2,TRBJ1-6,CASSPQQSYNSPLHF
TRBV11-2,TRBJ1-1,CASSLGRGTYTEAFF
TRBV7-8,TRBJ2-7,CASSFGTGNYEQYF
TRBV3-1/TRBV3-2,TRBJ1-2,CASSLGSYGYTF
TRBV9,TRBJ2-7,CASSAQVGGYEQYF
TRBV27,TRBJ1-6,CASSFPDGGRSPLHF
TRBV14,TRBJ1-2,CASSQEGQYRGYTF
TRBV6-5,TRBJ1-4,CASSYSGETREKLFF
TRBV7-2,TRBJ2-2,CASSLAGGYTGELFF
TRBV11-2,TRBJ2-7,CASSPFGSSYEQYF
TRBV3-1/TRBV3-2,TRBJ2-5,CASSLRGQNQETQYF